Listed here are 13 T cell receptor beta chains from one sample, sequenced in a study of T cell clonality in common variable immunodeficiency. Generated by immunoSEQ multiplex PCR, the TCRdb table keeps only in-frame clones and is missing some. Singletons are absent from the sample, which has about 64,000 clones. The material sequenced was peripheral blood mononuclear cells. These receptors originate from a person aged 18 to 70 in good health.

This clone was recorded many times. The read gets to within 3 residues of the CDR3 end, and the germline J gene fills in the rest. This sequence joins TRBV7-3 and TRBJ2-7; 8 bases agree with TRBD2. This CDR3 spans 15 amino acids. Germline V lookup: CDR1 SGHTA, CDR2 FQGTGA. The junction had 4 bases not matched to a gene; V was cut back by 2 bases and J by 1 base. The CDR3 sequence: CASSLRGGGSYEQYF. The CDR3 DNA, read in part, is TGTGCCAGCAGCTTACGGGGGGGCGGTTCCTACGAG.

There are many counts of this clone. With the read ending 3 residues before the CDR3 end, the germline J gene is used to fill in that end. The gene calls are TRBV20-1 and TRBJ2-3; D ambiguous. The CDR3 is made up of 15 amino acids. The V end lost 6 bases, the J end lost 6 bases, and 22 bases lay between the germline ends. Germline CDR1 and CDR2: DFQATT and SNEGSKA (reference sequence). The covered CDR3 bases are TGCAGTGCCAACCACTATGTCGGCCCAGAGGATACG. This translates into CSANHYVGPEDT. The whole CDR3 region reads CSANHYVGPEDTQYF.

This clone has only a few counts. Read sequence stops 3 residues before the CDR3 end, and the germline J gene provides the missing end. The chain employs TRBV5-8 and TRBJ1-5, with D maybe TRBD1 (5 bases). The germline V gene encodes CDR1 SGHTS and CDR2 YDEGEE. CDR3 size: 14 residues. V gave up 5 bases and J gave up 6 bases, with 15 bases separating them. The CDR3 protein is CASSYQGVGQPQHF. The sequenced CDR3 bases are TGTGCCAGCAGTTATCAGGGAGTGGGTCAGCCC.

To note about this clone: The CDR3 extends 3 residues past the end of the read, so its final part is completed from the germline J gene. V gene TRBV18 combines with J gene TRBJ2-3; D is uncertain. V shed 3 bases and J shed 4 bases, with 8 bases lying between them. The CDR3 covers 13 residues. The V gene's germline CDR1 is KGHSH and CDR2 LQKENI. The CDR3 is CASSPPYSDTQYF. Partial CDR3 DNA: TGTGCCAGCTCACCCCCTTACTCAGATACG.

This clone was recorded many times. The read terminates 3 residues before the CDR3 end, so the remaining end is supplied by the germline J gene. V is TRBV19 and J is TRBJ1-5, with D possibly TRBD1 on 5 matching bases. Trimming cost V 5 bases and J 4 bases, with 12 bases left between them. Germline values: CDR1 LNHDA, CDR2 SQIVND (reference sequence). The CDR3 extends over 14 amino acids. CDR3 DNA (partial): TGTGCCAGTAGTTTTATCGGGGGGAATCAGCCC. It specifies CASSFIGGNQP. The full CDR3 protein reads CASSFIGGNQPQHF.

This clone has ten or more counts. The CDR3 extends 3 residues past the end of the read, so its final part is completed from the germline J gene. This chain joins TRBV27 and TRBJ1-2, with 7 bases that match TRBD1. Per the germline V gene, CDR1 is MNHEY and CDR2 is SMNVEV (reference sequence). The CDR3 is 14 residues long. Partial CDR3 DNA: TGTGCCAGCAGTACCTACCTAGGGGGCGGCGGC. It yields the protein CASSTYLGGGG. The whole CDR3 is CASSTYLGGGGYTF.

In regard to this clone: The DNA ends 3 residues before the CDR3 does, and the rest of the CDR3 is filled in from the germline J gene. This chain joins TRBV7-3 and TRBJ1-2; D not certain. Germline V lookup: CDR1 SGHTA, CDR2 FQGTGA. The CDR3 runs to 15 residues. The covered CDR3 bases are TGTGCCAGCAGCTTAGCGGGAGGAAGCACAGATACC. Translation gives CASSLAGGSTDT. The full CDR3 protein is CASSLAGGSTDTYTF.

The sample holds many counts of this clone. The sequenced fragment ends 3 residues before the CDR3 boundary, so the rest is inferred from the germline J gene. V gene TRBV12-3 or TRBV12-4 combines with J gene TRBJ1-2, with D hard to call. V was cut by 3 bases and J by 4 bases, with 12 bases left in between. This CDR3 has 14 residues. The CDR3 loop is CASSFNPRGYGYTF. The covered CDR3 bases are TGTGCCAGCAGTTTTAACCCTCGCGGCTATGGC.

This clone was seen repeatedly, ten times or more. The read ends 3 residues early relative to the CDR3; the germline J gene fills the gap. The chain employs TRBV20-1 and TRBJ2-5; 9 nucleotides match TRBD1. CDR1 DFQATT and CDR2 SNEGSKA come from the germline V gene (reference sequence). The CDR3 runs 16 residues. The junction had 13 bases not matched to a gene; V was cut back by 4 bases and J by 4 bases. The part of the CDR3 DNA that was read is TGCAGTGCTAAACCGCCGGGACAGGGACCGCCAGAGACC. It is translated as CSAKPPGQGPPET. The entire CDR3 protein reads CSAKPPGQGPPETQYF.

This clone was seen ten or more times. This chain's CDR3 is CAWNPWGDRGKETQYF. The CDR3 DNA, read in part, is TGTGCCTGGAATCCTTGGGGTGACAGGGGAAAAGAGACC. This chain links TRBV30 with TRBJ2-5, with TRBD1 matching over 8 bases. The read terminates 3 residues ahead of where the CDR3 ends, so the germline J gene completes it. The ends lost 4 bases at V and 3 bases at J; junction bases unmatched: 13. The CDR3 runs to 16 residues. CDR1 GTSNPN and CDR2 SVGIG come from the germline V gene (reference sequence).

This clone was found many times. The read comes to an end 3 residues before the CDR3 does, leaving the germline J gene to fill in the end. Other DNA sequences of this sample code for an identical CDR3. The V gene is TRBV18, the J gene TRBJ2-7; TRBD2 aligns across 7 bases. J lost 3 bases, V lost 2 bases, and 1 base had no gene match. Germline assignment: CDR1 KGHSH and CDR2 LQKENI. The CDR3 length is 13 residues. CDR3 DNA, as far as it was read: TGTGCCAGCTCACCAGGGGGGGGCTACGAG. Protein product: CASSPGGGYE. The whole CDR3 reads CASSPGGGYEQYF. The variable domain in full, completed from reference TRBV18 and TRBJ2-7, reads NAGVMQNPRHLVRRRGQEARLRCSPMKGHSHVYWYRQLPEEGLKFMVYLQKENIIDESGMPKERFSAEFPKEGPSILRIQQVVRGDSAAYFCASSPGGGYEQYFGPGTRLTVT.

This clone came up many times. Read sequence stops 3 residues before the CDR3 end, and the germline J gene provides the missing end. The chain combines TRBV2 with TRBJ1-1, with 8 bases matching TRBD1. The CDR3 spans 15 residues. J was trimmed by 4 bases and V by 1 base; bases with no gene match: 5. The germline V gene has CDR1 SNHLY and CDR2 FYNNEI. The DNA read from the CDR3 is TGTGCCAGCAGTGAAGGGCCAGGGGGCTTCACTGAA. Translation gives CASSEGPGGFTE. The whole CDR3 region reads CASSEGPGGFTEAFF.

The table lists this clone with many counts. Sequencing ends 3 residues short of the CDR3 end; the germline J gene provides the rest. This chain joins TRBV20-1 and TRBJ2-3; 13 nucleotides match TRBD2. V was clipped by 4 bases and J by 3 bases; unmatched bases: 4. The CDR3 is made up of 15 amino acids. CDR1 is DFQATT and CDR2 is SNEGSKA in the germline V gene (reference sequence). CDR3 DNA, as far as it was read: TGCAGTGCTACAGGGACTAGCGGGGTTACAGATACG. Translating gives CSATGTSGVTDT. The full-length CDR3 reads as CSATGTSGVTDTQYF.